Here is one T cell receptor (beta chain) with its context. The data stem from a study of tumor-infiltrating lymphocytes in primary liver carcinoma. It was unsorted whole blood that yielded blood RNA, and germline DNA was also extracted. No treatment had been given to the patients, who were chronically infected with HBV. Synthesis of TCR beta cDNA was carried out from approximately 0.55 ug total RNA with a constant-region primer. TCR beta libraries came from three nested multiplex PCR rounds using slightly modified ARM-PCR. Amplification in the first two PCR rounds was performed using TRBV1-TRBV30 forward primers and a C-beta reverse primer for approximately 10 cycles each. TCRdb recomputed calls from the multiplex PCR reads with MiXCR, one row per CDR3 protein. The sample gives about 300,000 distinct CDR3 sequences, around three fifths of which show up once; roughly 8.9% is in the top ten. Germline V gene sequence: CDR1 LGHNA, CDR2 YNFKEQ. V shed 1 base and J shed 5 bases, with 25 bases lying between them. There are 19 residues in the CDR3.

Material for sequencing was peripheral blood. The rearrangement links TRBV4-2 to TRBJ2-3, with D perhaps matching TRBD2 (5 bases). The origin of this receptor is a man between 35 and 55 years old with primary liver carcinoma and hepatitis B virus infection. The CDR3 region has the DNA TGTGCCAGCAGCCAAGTTGTGAGCGGCCGGGTGTTGGGTATAGATACGCAGTATTTT. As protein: CASSQVVSGRVLGIDTQYF.